This record looks at one T cell receptor (beta chain) sequence and its context. The data belong to a study of CD8 T cells in Susac syndrome. Sequencing of TCR beta covered CD8+ and CD4+ T cells obtained from blood. While serving as controls, healthy donors were matched for age and sex. TEMRA cells were FACS-enriched, with CD8+ and CD4+ T cells isolated negatively. V gave up 5 bases and J gave up 3 bases; unmatched junction bases: 6. From germline, CDR1 is SGHAT and CDR2 FQDESV (reference sequence). CDR3 length: 16 residues. After extraction with the RNeasy kit, 0.5 to 1 ug of the RNA was reverse transcribed using random hexamers. Multiplex immunoSEQ PCR targeted 54 Vbeta and 13 Jbeta TCR beta segments. TCRdb called the immunoSEQ multiplex PCR reads again in MiXCR, with one record for every CDR3 protein. This table has more than 110,000 distinct CDR3 sequences, 90% to 95% appearing once.

The chain recombines TRBV11-1 with TRBJ2-1; 11 bases fit TRBD1. Material for sequencing was CD8+ T cells from PBMCs. This TCR was sampled from a human donor in good health. CDR3 in amino acids: CASSPSGTGGYNEQFF. The DNA for the CDR3 is TGTGCCAGCAGCCCGTCCGGGACAGGGGGCTACAATGAGCAGTTCTTC.